The 13 T cell receptor beta chains given below trace back to one sample, sequenced in a study of vaccination effects on CD4 cells after COVID-19. It was after 10 days of culture that CD4+ T cells were isolated. Their target antigens are unknown. Clones were read by immunoSEQ multiplex PCR, and TCRdb kept only the in-frame ones, dropping some. The sample includes tens of thousands of clones, 70% to 85% of them seen just once. The material sequenced was CD4+ T cells from PBMCs cultured without peptide, taken before COVID-19 vaccination. All receptors derive from a human donor who had a prior SARS-CoV-2 infection.

This clone was observed a single time. This chain uses TRBV5-1 with TRBJ2-5; TRBD2 agrees at 7 bases. Germline loops: CDR1 SGHRS, CDR2 YFSETQ. With V trimmed by 0 bases and J by 5 bases, 4 bases remained unmatched. CDR3 length: 14 amino acids. The CDR3 region has the DNA TGCGCCAGCAGCTTGGAGGGTAGCGGGGAGACCCAGTACTTC. Translating gives CASSLEGSGETQYF.

V is TRBV11-2 and J is TRBJ2-3; D is undetermined. From germline, CDR1 is SGHAT and CDR2 FQNNGV. Deletions cut 5 bases from V and 1 base from J, with 7 bases between. This CDR3 comprises 13 residues. CDR3 protein: CASSLDRTDTQYF. The CDR3 DNA sequence: TGTGCCAGCAGCCTCGACCGCACAGATACGCAGTATTTT.

The chain recombines TRBV7-2 with TRBJ1-3; no definite D call. This CDR3 has 16 residues. Germline loops: CDR1 SGHTA, CDR2 FQGNSA. Trimming took 4 bases from V and 0 from J, leaving 13 bases between them. The CDR3 coding sequence is TGTGCCAGCAGCTCCGAAGCAGCTTACTCTGGAAACACCATATATTTT. Its protein is CASSSEAAYSGNTIYF.

The chain links TRBV5-6 to TRBJ2-7, with 7 bases lining up with TRBD2. The CDR3 is 15 amino acids. J was trimmed by 4 bases and V by 1 base; bases with no gene match: 8. Per germline, CDR1 SGHDT and CDR2 YYEEEE. The CDR3 reads CASSLFGEGRYEQYF. The DNA for the CDR3 is TGTGCCAGCAGCTTGTTTGGGGAGGGGCGTTACGAGCAGTACTTC. Full variable domain (outside the CDR3, taken from reference TRBV5-6 and TRBJ2-7): DAGVTQSPTHLIKTRGQQVTLRCSPKSGHDTVSWYQQALGQGPQFIFQYYEEEERQRGNFPDRFSGHQFPNYSSELNVNALLLGDSALYLCASSLFGEGRYEQYFGPGTRLTVT.

This chain connects TRBV19 to TRBJ1-4, with 8 bases identical to TRBD1. The CDR3 has 14 residues. The V gene's germline CDR1 is LNHDA and CDR2 SQIVND (reference sequence). J lost 4 bases, V lost 6 bases, and 4 bases had no gene match. Here the CDR3 DNA reads TGTGCCAGTAGGAAGACAGGGGATAATGAAAAACTGTTTTTT. Encoded protein: CASRKTGDNEKLFF. Based on the CDR3 plus reference TRBV19 and TRBJ1-4, the full variable domain is DGGITQSPKYLFRKEGQNVTLSCEQNLNHDAMYWYRQDPGQGLRLIYYSQIVNDFQKGDIAEGYSVSREKKESFPLTVTSAQKNPTAFYLCASRKTGDNEKLFFGSGTQLSVL.

The chain couples TRBV6-5 to TRBJ2-7; 9 bases are shared with TRBD2. CDR1 MNHEY and CDR2 SVGAGI come from the germline V gene. This CDR3 is 15 amino acids long. Trimming at V came to 4 bases and at J to 1 base, leaving 5 bases not matched to a gene. As DNA, the CDR3 is TGTGCCAGCAGTTGGCTAGCGGGATCTTCCTACGAGCAGTACTTC. This translates into CASSWLAGSSYEQYF.

V and J are TRBV28 and TRBJ2-2; the D is unclear. The CDR3 runs 16 residues. Trimming left V 3 bases short and J 0 bases short, with 11 bases between. Per germline, CDR1 MDHEN and CDR2 SYDVKM. The DNA of the CDR3 is TGTGCCAGCAGTTTCGTCCGGGCCTCGAACACCGGGGAGCTGTTTTTT. It codes for CASSFVRASNTGELFF. Supplemented by reference TRBV28 and TRBJ2-2, the full variable domain reads DVKVTQSSRYLVKRTGEKVFLECVQDMDHENMFWYRQDPGLGLRLIYFSYDVKMKEKGDIPEGYSVSREKKERFSLILESASTNQTSMYLCASSFVRASNTGELFFGEGSRLTVL.

This clone is a singleton in its sample. The genes are TRBV15 and TRBJ1-1; a possible D gene is TRBD1 (5 bases). This CDR3 region has 15 residues. CDR1 and CDR2 from the germline V gene are LNHNV and YYDKDF (reference sequence). The ends were cut back, 0 bases at V and 4 bases at J, with 12 bases in the middle. This CDR3 reads CATSREIGEGTEAFF. The CDR3 DNA reads as TGTGCCACCAGCAGAGAAATAGGGGAGGGCACTGAAGCTTTCTTT.

This clone has a handful of counts. The DNA for the CDR3 is TGTGCCAGCAGCTTACAGACAGGGGGCACTGAAGCTTTCTTT. Residues: CASSLQTGGTEAFF. The chain joins TRBV7-2 to TRBJ1-1, with 9 nucleotides matching TRBD1. Germline lookup yields CDR1 SGHTA and CDR2 FQGNSA. The length of the CDR3 is 14 residues. Losses at the gene ends were 2 bases for V and 4 bases for J; bases not matched to a gene: 2.

The gene calls are TRBV19 and TRBJ1-2; D might be TRBD1 (5 bases). The germline V gene has CDR1 LNHDA and CDR2 SQIVND (reference sequence). V lost 5 bases and J lost 7, with 14 bases in between. The CDR3 length is 13 residues. CDR3 sequence (DNA): TGTGCCAGTAGTTTTGTCAGGGAAAGTGGCTACACCTTC. It yields the protein CASSFVRESGYTF.

The CDR3 here is CASSLEAGAGTDTQYF. DNA for the CDR3: TGTGCCAGCAGCCTCGAAGCGGGAGCTGGCACAGATACGCAGTATTTT. The V and J genes are TRBV5-4 and TRBJ2-3, with TRBD2 matching 8 bases. This CDR3 region has 16 residues. CDR1 SGHNT and CDR2 YYREEE come from the germline V gene (reference sequence). After removal of 4 bases from V and 1 base from J, the junction contained 8 bases not matched to a gene.

The chain is built from TRBV30 and TRBJ1-6; 7 bases are shared with TRBD1. CDR1 and CDR2 from the germline V gene are GTSNPN and SVGIG (reference sequence). Unmatched junction bases numbered 5, after V lost 5 bases and J lost 10 bases. The CDR3 covers 12 residues. CDR3 in DNA: TGTGCCTGGGACAGGGTTCTCTCACCCCTCCACTTT. This gives the protein CAWDRVLSPLHF.

The CDR3 protein is CASSLDRLMNTEAFF. As DNA, the CDR3 is TGTGCCAGCTCACTCGACAGGCTGATGAACACTGAAGCTTTCTTT. The V gene is TRBV18, the J gene TRBJ1-1, with D possibly being TRBD1 (6 bases). Trimming removed 4 bases from V and 0 bases from J, with 12 bases in between. Germline CDR1 reads KGHSH; CDR2 reads LQKENI. There are 15 residues in the CDR3.